In its sample, the clone carrying this T cell receptor beta chain was seen a few times. The CDR3 has 13 residues. Germline assignment: CDR1 MNHNS and CDR2 SASEGT. The junction had 9 bases not matched to a gene; V was cut back by 8 bases and J by 8 bases. Amplified TCR beta CDR3 regions came from RNA transcripts. TCR CDR3 underwent first-round RT-PCR with the HTBI primer set. From the multiplex PCR reads, TCRdb called clonotypes with MiXCR, one entry per CDR3 protein. The data contain nearly 600,000 distinct CDR3 sequences, approximately 15% of them singletons. The source of the sample is a study of T cells in Graves' hyperthyroidism and ophthalmopathy.

The gene calls are TRBV6-1 and TRBJ2-1; 7 bases match TRBD2. This TCR came from a woman between 25 and 40 years old with Graves' hyperthyroidism that later progressed to Graves' ophthalmopathy. Sample: blood. CDR3 coding DNA: TGTGCCAGCGGAGGGTGGGAGGGGTATGAGCAGTTCTTC. Translating gives CASGGWEGYEQFF.